This T cell receptor beta chain is from a study of blood T cell repertoires in COVID-19. Study at large: Specimens from acute and convalescent COVID-19 originated in the United States, Italy and Spain.

Per the study methods: Amplified reference gene primers provided the basis for estimating nucleated cell counts. Here immunoSEQ multiplex PCR was the method, and the copy in TCRdb shows in-frame clones only, minus some. V, J and clone size reflect that table, while D and trimming were determined from the DNA. This table has roughly 68,000 clones, almost 85% appearing once. Germline-derived CDR1 and CDR2 are SGHAT and FQNNGV. This CDR3 comprises 14 residues. V was pared by 4 bases and J by 1 base, with 8 bases between. The receptor comes from a man aged 50 to 60 with active COVID-19. The chain combines TRBV11-2 with TRBJ1-5; unclear D gene. Sequencing input: peripheral blood. As DNA, the CDR3 is TGTGCCAGCAGCTCCGGCGGGAGCAATCAGCCCCAGCATTTT. This encodes CASSSGGSNQPQHF. Based on the CDR3 plus reference TRBV11-2 and TRBJ1-5, the full variable domain is EAGVAQSPRYKIIEKRQSVAFWCNPISGHATLYWYQQILGQGPKLLIQFQNNGVVDDSQLPKDRFSAERLKGVDSTLKIQPAKLEDSAVYLCASSSGGSNQPQHFGDGTRLSIL.